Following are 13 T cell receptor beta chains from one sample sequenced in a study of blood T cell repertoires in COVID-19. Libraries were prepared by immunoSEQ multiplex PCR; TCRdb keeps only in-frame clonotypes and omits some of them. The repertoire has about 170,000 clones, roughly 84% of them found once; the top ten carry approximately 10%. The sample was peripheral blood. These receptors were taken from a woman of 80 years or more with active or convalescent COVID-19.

The CDR3 sequence is CAISVAGTSGRVSQYF. CDR3 nucleotide sequence: TGTGCCATCAGTGTAGCCGGGACTAGCGGGAGGGTATCGCAGTATTTT. The chain has TRBV10-3 and TRBJ2-3, with 16 bases that match TRBD2. This CDR3 has 16 amino acids. V dropped 4 bases and J dropped 10; count of bases not matched to a gene: 8. Looked up from germline, CDR1 is ENHRY and CDR2 is SYGVKD.

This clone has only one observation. The CDR3 DNA reads TGCGCCAGCAACAATCCGACAGGGCGGAGCGGGGAGCTGTTTTTT. Its protein is CASNNPTGRSGELFF. The V gene is TRBV10-2, the J gene TRBJ2-2, with 7 bases identical to TRBD1. V lost 7 bases, J lost 7 bases, and 12 bases stayed unmatched. This CDR3 has 15 amino acids. The germline V gene has CDR1 WSHSY and CDR2 SAAADI.

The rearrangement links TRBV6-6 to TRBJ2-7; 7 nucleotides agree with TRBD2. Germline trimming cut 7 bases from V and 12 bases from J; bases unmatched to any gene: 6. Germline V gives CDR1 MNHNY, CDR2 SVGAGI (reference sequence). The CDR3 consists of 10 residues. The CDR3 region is CASNSGTMYF. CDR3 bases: TGTGCCAGCAATTCCGGGACTATGTACTTC.

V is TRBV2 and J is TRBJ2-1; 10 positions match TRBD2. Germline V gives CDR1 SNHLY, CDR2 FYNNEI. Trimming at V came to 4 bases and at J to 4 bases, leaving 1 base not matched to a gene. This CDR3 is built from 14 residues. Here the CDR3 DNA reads TGTGCCAGCAGTGTACTAGCGGGATACAATGAGCAGTTCTTC. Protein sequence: CASSVLAGYNEQFF. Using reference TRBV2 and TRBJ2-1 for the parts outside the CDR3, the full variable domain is EPEVTQTPSHQVTQMGQEVILRCVPISNHLYFYWYRQILGQKVEFLVSFYNNEISEKSEIFDDQFSVERPDGSNFTLKIRSTKLEDSAMYFCASSVLAGYNEQFFGPGTRLTVL.

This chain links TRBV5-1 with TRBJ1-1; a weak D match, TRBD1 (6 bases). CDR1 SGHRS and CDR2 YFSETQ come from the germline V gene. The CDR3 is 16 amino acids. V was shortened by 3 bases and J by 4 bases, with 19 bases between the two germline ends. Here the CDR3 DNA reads TGCGCCAGCAGCTGGATACTGGGGGCTTTAGCCACTGAAGCTTTCTTT. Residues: CASSWILGALATEAFF.

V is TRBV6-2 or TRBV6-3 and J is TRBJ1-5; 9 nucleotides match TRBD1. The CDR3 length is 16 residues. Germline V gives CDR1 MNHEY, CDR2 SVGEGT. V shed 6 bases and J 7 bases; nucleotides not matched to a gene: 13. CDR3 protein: CASSSRNRGRGQPQHF. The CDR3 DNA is TGTGCCAGCAGCAGTAGGAACAGGGGGCGGGGGCAGCCCCAGCATTTT.

CDR3 in amino acids: CASSETGLYEQYF. The DNA of the CDR3 is TGTGCCAGCAGTGAGACAGGGCTCTACGAGCAGTACTTC. The chain joins TRBV12-3 or TRBV12-4 to TRBJ2-7, with 7 bases matching TRBD1. Trimming at V came to 5 bases and at J to 3 bases, leaving 4 bases not matched to a gene. This CDR3 spans 13 amino acids.

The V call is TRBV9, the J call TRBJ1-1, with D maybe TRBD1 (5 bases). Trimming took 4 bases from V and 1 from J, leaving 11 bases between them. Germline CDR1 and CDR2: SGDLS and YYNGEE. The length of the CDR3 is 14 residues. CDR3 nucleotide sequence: TGTGCCAGCAGCCCTCGAACAGGGAACACTGAAGCTTTCTTT. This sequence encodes CASSPRTGNTEAFF.

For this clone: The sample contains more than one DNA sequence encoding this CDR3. CDR3 amino acids: CASSLGQGGTEAFF. The CDR3, as DNA: TGTGCCAGCAGCTTGGGGCAGGGAGGGACTGAAGCTTTCTTT. The V gene is TRBV5-4, the J gene TRBJ1-1; the D gene is possibly TRBD1 (5 bases). CDR3 size: 14 residues. Germline CDR1 and CDR2: SGHNT and YYREEE (reference sequence). Trimming removed 0 bases at V and 5 bases at J, with 11 bases between.

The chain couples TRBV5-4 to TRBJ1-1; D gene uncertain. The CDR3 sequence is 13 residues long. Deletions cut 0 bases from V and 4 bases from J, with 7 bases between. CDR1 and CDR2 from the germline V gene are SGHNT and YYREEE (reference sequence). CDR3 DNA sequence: TGTGCCAGCAGCTTGGGAGGGTTCACTGAAGCTTTCTTT. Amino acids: CASSLGGFTEAFF.

The CDR3 sequence: CASSQDIYGYTF. In nucleotides, the CDR3 is TGTGCCAGCAGCCAAGATATCTATGGCTACACCTTC. The chain couples TRBV3-1 (or the pseudogene TRBV3-2) to TRBJ1-2; D is unclear. Trimming stripped 0 bases from V and 4 bases from J, with 3 bases between. The germline V gene has CDR1 LGHDT and CDR2 YNNKEL (reference sequence). This CDR3 region has 12 residues.

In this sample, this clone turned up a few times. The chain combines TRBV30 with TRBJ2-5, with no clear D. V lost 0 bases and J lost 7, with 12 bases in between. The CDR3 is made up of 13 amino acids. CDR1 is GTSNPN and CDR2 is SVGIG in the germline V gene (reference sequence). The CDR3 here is CAWSVGEAATQYF. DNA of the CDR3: TGTGCCTGGAGTGTAGGAGAGGCGGCGACCCAGTACTTC.

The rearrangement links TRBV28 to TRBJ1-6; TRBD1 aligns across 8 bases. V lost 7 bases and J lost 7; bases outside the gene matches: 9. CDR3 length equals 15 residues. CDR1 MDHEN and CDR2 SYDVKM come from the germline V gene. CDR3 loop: CASTAPDRVNSPLHF. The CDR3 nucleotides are TGTGCCAGCACCGCCCCGGACAGGGTGAATTCACCCCTCCACTTT. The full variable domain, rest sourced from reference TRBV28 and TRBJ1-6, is DVKVTQSSRYLVKRTGEKVFLECVQDMDHENMFWYRQDPGLGLRLIYFSYDVKMKEKGDIPEGYSVSREKKERFSLILESASTNQTSMYLCASTAPDRVNSPLHFGNGTRLTVT.